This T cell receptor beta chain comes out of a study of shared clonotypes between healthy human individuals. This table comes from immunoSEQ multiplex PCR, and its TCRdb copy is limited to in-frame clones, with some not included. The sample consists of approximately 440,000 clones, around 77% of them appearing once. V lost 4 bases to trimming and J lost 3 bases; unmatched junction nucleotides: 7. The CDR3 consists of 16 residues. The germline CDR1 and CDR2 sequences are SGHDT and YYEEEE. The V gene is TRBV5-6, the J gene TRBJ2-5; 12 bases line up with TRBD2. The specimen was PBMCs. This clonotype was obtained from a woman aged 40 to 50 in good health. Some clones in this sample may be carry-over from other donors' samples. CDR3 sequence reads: CASSALLAGGKETQYF. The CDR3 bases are TGTGCCAGCAGCGCATTGCTAGCGGGAGGGAAAGAGACCCAGTACTTC.